One sample yielded the 28 T cell receptor beta chains listed below, sequenced in a study of T cells after yellow fever vaccination. Each CDR3 protein gets one entry after TCRdb re-called the 5' RACE reads with MiXCR. The table records more than 90,000 distinct CDR3 sequences, 8.4% of them present only once. This specimen was CD8+ T cells sorted from PBMCs, taken 45 days after the yellow fever booster vaccination. These receptors were taken from a man aged 30-40 years who received the YFV17D yellow fever vaccine.

This clonotype showed up many times. CDR3 sequence (DNA): TGTGCCAGCAGCGGGGGGACCGCCTACAATGAGCAGTTCTTC. It encodes CASSGGTAYNEQFF. This chain connects TRBV7-4 to TRBJ2-1, with a weak D call TRBD2 (6 bases). CDR1 is SGHVT, CDR2 SQSDAQ, per germline. Trimming removed 5 bases at V and 2 bases at J, with 10 bases between. The CDR3 covers 14 residues.

This clonotype has more than one count but fewer than ten. This sequence joins TRBV15 and TRBJ2-6, with D possibly TRBD1 on 6 matching bases. Trimming cost V 5 bases and J 2 bases, with 10 bases left between them. The CDR3 totals 15 residues. Germline values: CDR1 LNHNV, CDR2 YYDKDF (reference sequence). The CDR3 is CATSSQGTGANVLTF. CDR3 nucleotide sequence: TGTGCCACCAGCTCACAGGGAACTGGGGCCAACGTCCTGACTTTC.

This clonotype has ten or more counts. The chain has TRBV9 and TRBJ1-5, with D hard to call. The CDR3 consists of 14 residues. Germline values: CDR1 SGDLS, CDR2 YYNGEE. Trimming took off 0 bases at V and 1 base at J, with 5 bases between the two ends. In DNA form, the CDR3 reads TGTGCCAGCAGCGTAGGGGAGAGCAATCAGCCCCAGCATTTT. Protein: CASSVGESNQPQHF.

The V gene is TRBV7-8, the J gene TRBJ1-1; the D is unclear. CDR3 length: 12 residues. The germline V gene has CDR1 SGHVS and CDR2 FQNEAQ. V gave up 5 bases and J gave up 6 bases, with 10 bases separating them. The CDR3 DNA reads as TGTGCCAGCAGCCCCTCTTCCTCTGAAGCTTTCTTT. It translates to CASSPSSSEAFF.

There are many counts of this clonotype. This rearrangement joins TRBV18 to TRBJ1-5; 7 positions agree with TRBD1. This CDR3 region has 16 residues. In germline, CDR1 is KGHSH, CDR2 LQKENI. Trimming removed 2 bases from V and 3 bases from J; junction bases left unmatched: 7. DNA of the CDR3: TGTGCCAGCTCACCAGAGACAGGGTTTGTCAATCAGCCCCAGCATTTT. Translated, it gives CASSPETGFVNQPQHF.

This clonotype was observed a few times. The chain joins TRBV9 to TRBJ2-3; a possible D gene is TRBD1 (6 bases). Per the germline V gene, CDR1 is SGDLS and CDR2 is YYNGEE. V was shortened by 3 bases and J by 0 bases, with 8 bases between the two germline ends. The CDR3 has 14 residues. The CDR3 nucleotides read TGTGCCAGCAGCGCCAGGGGCAGCACAGATACGCAGTATTTT. It translates to CASSARGSTDTQYF.

This clonotype was counted ten times or more. The rearrangement uses TRBV18 and TRBJ2-5; no firm D call. The CDR3 runs 14 residues. Deletions cut 1 base from V and 3 bases from J, with 9 bases between. Germline V lookup: CDR1 KGHSH, CDR2 LQKENI. CDR3 amino acids: CASSPLQQKETQYF. The DNA of the CDR3 is TGTGCCAGCTCACCACTGCAGCAAAAAGAGACCCAGTACTTC.

This clonotype was detected ten times or more. The rearrangement uses TRBV15 and TRBJ2-1; 8 nucleotides agree with TRBD2. Trimming removed 4 bases from V and 3 bases from J; junction bases left unmatched: 11. Germline values: CDR1 LNHNV, CDR2 YYDKDF (reference sequence). The CDR3 has 17 amino acids. CDR3 in amino acids: CATSTTSVPGLYNEQFF. The CDR3 coding sequence is TGTGCCACCAGCACGACTAGCGTCCCGGGGCTCTACAATGAGCAGTTCTTC. Based on the CDR3 plus reference TRBV15 and TRBJ2-1, the full variable domain is DAMVIQNPRYQVTQFGKPVTLSCSQTLNHNVMYWYQQKSSQAPKLLFHYYDKDFNNEADTPDNFQSRRPNTSFCFLDIRSPGLGDTAMYLCATSTTSVPGLYNEQFFGPGTRLTVL.

This clonotype has at least ten counts. This sequence joins TRBV29-1 and TRBJ2-1, with 8 bases identical to TRBD2. With 3 bases clipped from V and 0 bases from J, the junction kept 10 bases outside the gene matches. Per germline, CDR1 SQVTM and CDR2 ANQGSEA. This CDR3 spans 17 amino acids. The CDR3 sequence is CSVEGLAGLHSYNEQFF. The CDR3 region has the DNA TGCAGCGTTGAGGGTCTAGCGGGTCTCCACTCCTACAATGAGCAGTTCTTC.

This clonotype was detected many times. Here the CDR3 DNA reads TGTGCCAGCAGCGATGACCGCGGGGAGCTGTTTTTT. Its protein is CASSDDRGELFF. V and J are TRBV9 and TRBJ2-2; D not certain. The V gene lost 3 bases and the J gene lost 7 bases, with 7 bases spanning the gap. Germline V gene data show CDR1 as SGDLS and CDR2 as YYNGEE. The CDR3 contains 12 residues.

This clonotype has just a few counts. The rearrangement links TRBV30 to TRBJ2-7; 11 positions agree with TRBD2. The CDR3 loop spans 12 amino acids. J lost 3 bases, V lost 5 bases, and 0 bases had no gene match. The germline V gene has CDR1 GTSNPN and CDR2 SVGIG (reference sequence). CDR3 nucleotides: TGTGCCTGGGGGACTAGCGGCTACGAGCAGTACTTC. It specifies CAWGTSGYEQYF. Variable domain in full (rest from reference TRBV30 and TRBJ2-7): SQTIHQWPATLVQPVGSPLSLECTVEGTSNPNLYWYRQAAGRGLQLLFYSVGIGQISSEVPQNLSASRPQDRQFILSSKKLLLSDSGFYLCAWGTSGYEQYFGPGTRLTVT.

Relative to its sample, this clonotype is medium-sized. The chain joins TRBV7-9 to TRBJ2-7; D might be TRBD1 (5 bases). The germline CDR1 and CDR2 sequences are SEHNR and FQNEAQ (reference sequence). V lost 1 base, J lost 2 bases, and 9 bases lay in between. The CDR3 runs 14 residues. The CDR3 nucleotides read TGTGCCAGCAGCTTAGTTCAGGGAACCTACGAGCAGTACTTC. Translating gives CASSLVQGTYEQYF.

This clonotype was counted many times. It is unclear where the CDR3 begins or ends on the DNA, so no DNA is shown, and the CDR3 is as TCRdb lists it. The chain uses TRBV21-1 and TRBJ2-1; the listed D gene, TRBD2, was not tested against the DNA. TRBV21-1 is annotated as a pseudogene. The CDR3 contains 15 residues when both ends are counted. This chain's CDR3 is CASSKVASGNNEQFF.

A note on this clonotype: A clone one base away is much larger, so this may be a read error. The chain recombines TRBV4-3 with TRBJ2-3; D gene ambiguous. Germline values: CDR1 LGHNA, CDR2 YSLEER. V was cut by 0 bases and J by 4 bases, with 17 bases left in between. The CDR3 has 17 amino acids. The CDR3 DNA sequence: TGCGCCAGCAGCCAAGATCGGTCTCTCTACCCCGCAGATACGCAGTATTTT. This encodes CASSQDRSLYPADTQYF.

CDR3 DNA: TGTGCCAGCAGCTCCGGGCAGGGGGGAACTGAAGCTTTCTTT. Translation: CASSSGQGGTEAFF. V is TRBV5-6 and J is TRBJ1-1; TRBD1 matches 7 bases. Looked up from germline, CDR1 is SGHDT and CDR2 is YYEEEE. Germline trimming cut 3 bases from V and 5 bases from J; bases unmatched to any gene: 7. This CDR3 region has 14 residues.

This rearrangement joins TRBV29-1 to TRBJ2-1, with 8 nucleotides matching TRBD2. Germline values: CDR1 SQVTM, CDR2 ANQGSEA. The CDR3 runs 15 residues. The V segment lost 2 bases and the J segment 1 base; nucleotides outside the gene matches: 4. CDR3 DNA sequence: TGCAGCGTTGAAAGCGGGAGCGCTTCCTACAATGAGCAGTTCTTC. Its translation is CSVESGSASYNEQFF.

V gene TRBV7-2 combines with J gene TRBJ2-7; TRBD1 matches at 9 bases. This CDR3 contains 16 residues. The germline V gene has CDR1 SGHTA and CDR2 FQGNSA. Losses at the gene ends were 5 bases for V and 5 bases for J; bases not matched to a gene: 13. The DNA of the CDR3 is TGTGCCAGCAGCCTAGGCCAAACAGGGGGCTTCCACGAGCAGTACTTC. This translates into CASSLGQTGGFHEQYF.

Ten or more counts support this clonotype. This chain uses TRBV20-1 with TRBJ2-1; 9 bases map to TRBD2. Germline CDR1 reads DFQATT; CDR2 reads SNEGSKA (reference sequence). The CDR3 spans 17 residues. J gave up 0 bases and V 4 bases, and 10 bases lay outside the gene matches. CDR3 region: CSATKRLAESSYNEQFF. The DNA for the CDR3 is TGCAGTGCTACGAAGCGACTAGCGGAGAGCTCCTACAATGAGCAGTTCTTC.

This clonotype has a handful of counts. V usage is TRBV7-9 and J usage is TRBJ2-3, with 8 bases identical to TRBD2. The V gene end was trimmed by 5 bases and the J gene end by 4 bases; junction bases not matched to a gene: 8. CDR1 is SEHNR and CDR2 is FQNEAQ in the germline V gene (reference sequence). The CDR3 is 15 residues long. The CDR3 here is CASSPSGSEADTQYF. DNA for the CDR3: TGTGCCAGCAGCCCCAGCGGGAGTGAGGCAGATACGCAGTATTTT. The complete variable domain, with remaining parts taken from reference TRBV7-9 and TRBJ2-3, reads DTGVSQNPRHKITKRGQNVTFRCDPISEHNRLYWYRQTLGQGPEFLTYFQNEAQLEKSRLLSDRFSAERPKGSFSTLEIQRTEQGDSAMYLCASSPSGSEADTQYFGPGTRLTVL.

This clonotype was recorded many times. The chain uses TRBV6-5 and TRBJ2-3, with D perhaps matching TRBD2 (6 bases). In germline, CDR1 is MNHEY, CDR2 SVGAGI. The V end lost 2 bases, the J end lost 1 base, and 10 bases lay between the germline ends. This CDR3 comprises 15 residues. CDR3 sequence (DNA): TGTGCCAGCAGTTACGCGGCTAGCGGCACAGATACGCAGTATTTT. It is translated as CASSYAASGTDTQYF.

The chain has TRBV27 and TRBJ2-7; TRBD2 agrees at 8 bases. Germline V gene data show CDR1 as MNHEY and CDR2 as SMNVEV (reference sequence). The CDR3 length is 13 residues. The ends lost 5 bases at V and 7 bases at J; junction bases unmatched: 7. CDR3 bases: TGTGCCAGCAGTCGGGGGGGCTTGGGGGAGCAGTACTTC. Protein sequence: CASSRGGLGEQYF.

This clonotype was seen many times. For the CDR3, the DNA is TGCAGTGCTATAACCAGGACAGGGGTCTTTGGGCAGTACTTC. It is translated as CSAITRTGVFGQYF. The chain uses TRBV20-1 and TRBJ2-5, with 9 bases fitting TRBD1. CDR3 length equals 14 residues. J was trimmed by 11 bases and V by 4 bases; bases with no gene match: 14. Germline V gene sequence: CDR1 DFQATT, CDR2 SNEGSKA (reference sequence).

The chain uses TRBV2 and TRBJ2-7; TRBD1 aligns across 9 bases. Germline-derived CDR1 and CDR2 are SNHLY and FYNNEI. This CDR3 is built from 15 residues. V lost 3 bases and J lost 2; bases outside the gene matches: 5. The CDR3 reads CASSDLTGGPYEQYF. DNA of the CDR3: TGTGCCAGCAGTGATTTAACAGGGGGCCCCTACGAGCAGTACTTC.

In this sample, this clonotype turned up a few times. This chain connects TRBV6-1 to TRBJ2-5; 10 nucleotides agree with TRBD1. From germline, CDR1 is MNHNS and CDR2 SASEGT. The CDR3 runs to 16 residues. Unmatched junction bases numbered 12, after V lost 6 bases and J lost 5 bases. The CDR3 DNA is TGTGCCAGCAGCAAATTCGCCGGGACAGGGGAGGAGACCCAGTACTTC. Encoded protein: CASSKFAGTGEETQYF.

The table lists this clonotype with many counts. The rearrangement uses TRBV25-1 and TRBJ2-7; no clear D gene. The CDR3 extends over 13 amino acids. From germline, CDR1 is MGHDK and CDR2 SYGVNS. The V end lost 3 bases, the J end lost 2 bases, and 8 bases lay between the germline ends. DNA for the CDR3: TGTGCCAGCAGTGAGTACGGACCCTACGAGCAGTACTTC. Its protein product is CASSEYGPYEQYF.

This clonotype appeared many times. This chain joins TRBV6-2 or TRBV6-3 and TRBJ2-3; no clear D gene. Germline CDR1 is MNHEY and CDR2 is SVGEGT. The CDR3 loop spans 16 amino acids. V shed 2 bases and J shed 1 base, with 13 bases lying between them. The CDR3 here is CASSYPDTRGTDTQYF. The DNA for the CDR3 is TGTGCCAGCAGTTACCCCGACACCCGGGGCACAGATACGCAGTATTTT.

This clonotype was detected many times. This CDR3 reads CASSPGNSYEGYF. The DNA for the CDR3 is TGTGCCAGCTCACCGGGTAACAGCTACGAGGGGTACTTC. This chain links TRBV18 with TRBJ2-7; possibly TRBD2 for D (5 bases). V lost 3 bases and J lost 12, with 18 bases in between. Germline V CDR1 and CDR2: KGHSH, LQKENI. The CDR3 contains 13 residues.

This clonotype has ten or more counts. The CDR3 sequence is CASSVADTLPGQGYEQYF. CDR3 in DNA: TGTGCCAGCAGCGTAGCAGATACCCTACCGGGACAGGGATACGAGCAGTACTTC. This rearrangement joins TRBV9 to TRBJ2-7, with TRBD1 identical over 9 bases. CDR3 length: 18 amino acids. V was pared by 0 bases and J by 4 bases, with 14 bases of the junction left unmatched. Germline-derived CDR1 and CDR2 are SGDLS and YYNGEE.